These 3 T cell receptor beta chains originate from one sample sequenced in a study of T cells in localized non-small cell lung cancer (dated by TCRdb to about 2020). The receptor library was made with the immunoSEQ multiplex PCR assay. This is the immuneACCESS table as TCRdb keeps it, with only in-frame sequences that have V and J called. A part of the clones is gone; compared with another copy, unresolved V genes explain less than half, and the rest is unexplained. A total of roughly 84,000 clones appear in this sample, more than 70% of them only once. The top ten hold more than 20% of the sample. The specimen was peripheral blood, collected before any cancer treatment. Source of these receptors: a woman aged 40-70 years with stage I squamous cell lung carcinoma.

The DNA for the CDR3 is TGTGCCAGCAGCTTAACGAAGACCCAGTACTTC. Its protein is CASSLTKTQYF. The chain joins TRBV7-2 to TRBJ2-5; D gene uncertain. V was trimmed by 2 bases and J by 6 bases, leaving 4 bases between them. CDR1 and CDR2 from the germline V gene are SGHTA and FQGNSA. CDR3 size: 11 residues.

Notes on this clone: This same CDR3 is encoded by further DNA sequences in the sample. The gene calls are TRBV30 and TRBJ1-2; TRBD1 matches 7 bases. The germline CDR1 and CDR2 sequences are GTSNPN and SVGIG (reference sequence). J gave up 4 bases and V 0 bases, and 2 bases lay outside the gene matches. This CDR3 spans 13 amino acids. In DNA form, the CDR3 reads TGTGCCTGGAGTGTAAAGGGGGCCTATGGCTACACCTTC. Amino acids: CAWSVKGAYGYTF.

This clone was picked up a small number of times. V gene TRBV4-2 combines with J gene TRBJ1-1; 8 positions agree with TRBD1. Trimming cost V 1 base and J 10 bases; bases outside gene matches: 8. The CDR3 loop spans 14 amino acids. Germline V lookup: CDR1 LGHNA, CDR2 YNFKEQ. The CDR3: CASSQADRGLGAFF. In nucleotides, the CDR3 is TGTGCCAGCAGCCAAGCCGACAGGGGATTAGGAGCTTTCTTT.